Listed below are T cell receptor beta chains from one sample, sequenced in a study of shared clonotypes between healthy human individuals. Measured with immunoSEQ multiplex PCR; TCRdb has only the in-frame clones, and not every one. Altogether approximately 2.5 million clones are present, approximately 93% being singletons, with the ten largest covering about 0.39%. Sequencing used naive CD4+ T cells from PBMCs. These receptors were collected from a man aged 18 to 29 in good health. Some clones in this sample may be carry-over from other donors' samples. CDR3s include the opening cysteine and the closing phenylalanine or tryptophan. D genes are given only for firm matches. Rows give clone size only sometimes, using once, few, many, or a class for an expanded clone.

v_gene	j_gene	abundance	d_gene	CDR3aa	CDR3nt
TRBV5-1	TRBJ1-2	.	TRBD1	CASSEQGVDYGYTF	TGCGCCAGCAGCGAGCAGGGGGTTGACTATGGCTACACCTTC
TRBV10-3	TRBJ2-3	.	TRBD1	CAIRRDSSSTDTQYF	TGTGCCATCAGACGGGACAGCTCTAGCACAGATACGCAGTATTTT
TRBV6-1	TRBJ2-1	.	TRBD2	CASSEALWTSGTYNEQFF	TGTGCCAGCAGTGAAGCGCTGTGGACTAGCGGGACCTACAATGAGCAGTTCTTC
TRBV28	TRBJ2-3	once	TRBD2	CASSRLAGGTDTQYF	TGTGCCAGCAGCCGACTAGCGGGGGGCACAGATACGCAGTATTTT
TRBV5-1	TRBJ2-2	.	.	CASSTRTAPNANTGELFF	TGCGCCAGCAGCACAAGGACTGCCCCGAACGCGAACACCGGGGAGCTGTTTTTT
TRBV7-2	TRBJ1-1	.	.	CASSLGPGRGGAEAFF	TGTGCCAGCAGCTTAGGCCCCGGGAGGGGGGGCGCTGAAGCTTTCTTT
TRBV6-6	TRBJ1-6	.	TRBD1	CASRDREGSPLHF	TGTGCCAGCAGGGACAGGGAAGGATCACCCCTCCACTTT
TRBV2	TRBJ2-5	.	.	CASSDGWTAGQETQYF	TGTGCCAGCAGTGATGGTTGGACAGCTGGACAAGAGACCCAGTACTTC
TRBV30	TRBJ1-3	.	.	CAWSVLPPPNGGNTIYF	TGTGCCTGGAGTGTATTGCCGCCTCCCAACGGTGGAAACACCATATATTTT
TRBV28	TRBJ1-5	.	TRBD1	CASSLGTGRYSNQPQHF	TGTGCCAGCAGTTTAGGGACAGGGCGTTATAGCAATCAGCCCCAGCATTTT
TRBV5-6	TRBJ2-3	.	TRBD2	CASSFWLAGPMTQYF	TGTGCCAGCAGCTTCTGGCTAGCGGGACCTATGACGCAGTATTTT
TRBV19	TRBJ1-5	.	.	CASSTLDSNQPQHF	TGTGCCAGTAGTACGTTGGACAGCAATCAGCCCCAGCATTTT
TRBV7-9	TRBJ2-1	.	TRBD2	CARSPTLGTSGSNEQFF	TGTGCCAGATCCCCAACCCTAGGGACTAGCGGGAGTAATGAGCAGTTCTTC
TRBV7-2	TRBJ2-2	.	.	CASSGGQVVSGELFF	TGTGCCAGCAGCGGGGGGCAGGTCGTGTCAGGGGAGCTGTTTTTT
TRBV7-2	TRBJ2-3	.	.	CASSYSGTPDTQYF	TGTGCCAGCAGCTATTCGGGAACCCCAGATACGCAGTATTTT
TRBV7-9	TRBJ2-7	.	.	CASSPGARFGQYF	TGTGCCAGCAGCCCCGGGGCCCGATTTGGGCAGTACTTC
TRBV5-1	TRBJ2-1	once	TRBD2	CASSVGTSGRGHEQFF	TGCGCCAGCAGCGTCGGGACTAGCGGGAGAGGCCATGAGCAGTTCTTC
TRBV6-5	TRBJ1-3	.	.	CASSNRGNTIYF	TGTGCCAGCAGTAACCGAGGAAACACCATATATTTT
TRBV28	TRBJ2-7	.	.	CASSFGQRLGSYEQYF	TGTGCCAGCAGTTTTGGGCAGCGTCTCGGGAGCTACGAGCAGTACTTC
TRBV6-5	TRBJ2-7	.	.	CASSQGDSFFYEQYF	TGTGCCAGCAGCCAAGGCGACAGCTTTTTCTACGAGCAGTACTTC
TRBV7-2	TRBJ2-5	once	TRBD2	CASSWTGTSKQTQYF	TGTGCCAGCAGCTGGACCGGGACTAGTAAGCAGACCCAGTACTTC
TRBV5-1	TRBJ1-1	.	.	CASSVAGLPEAFF	TGCGCCAGCAGCGTGGCGGGGCTGCCTGAAGCTTTCTTT
TRBV14	TRBJ2-1	.	.	CASSEQGLGVNEQFF	TGTGCCAGCAGCGAACAGGGCCTGGGGGTCAATGAGCAGTTCTTC
TRBV6-5	TRBJ1-1	.	.	CASSYGGFVGTEAFF	TGTGCCAGCAGTTACGGGGGATTCGTAGGCACTGAAGCTTTCTTT
TRBV4-2	TRBJ2-3	.	TRBD2	CASSQDLSGSLYTQYF	TGTGCCAGCAGCCAAGATCTAAGCGGGAGTTTATATACGCAGTATTTT
TRBV30	TRBJ1-4	.	.	CAWSTQVQGGEKLFF	TGTGCCTGGAGTACGCAGGTCCAAGGAGGTGAAAAACTGTTTTTT
TRBV6-5	TRBJ1-1	few	.	CASSRWEGVAFF	TGTGCCAGCAGCCGATGGGAAGGTGTAGCTTTCTTT
TRBV10-3	TRBJ2-1	.	.	CAISARTDSEQFF	TGTGCCATCAGTGCTCGGACGGATAGTGAGCAGTTCTTC
TRBV5-1	TRBJ2-5	once	.	CASSNAGAEETQYF	TGCGCCAGCAGCAATGCGGGGGCGGAGGAGACCCAGTACTTC
TRBV29-1	TRBJ1-2	.	.	CSAKRGADNYGYTF	TGCAGCGCCAAAAGGGGCGCAGATAACTATGGCTACACCTTC
TRBV5-4	TRBJ1-2	.	TRBD1	CASSSWTGGYTF	TGTGCCAGCAGCTCATGGACAGGGGGCTACACCTTC
TRBV7-6	TRBJ1-2	.	TRBD1	CASSLRVGQGDYGYTF	TGTGCCAGCAGCTTAAGGGTCGGACAGGGGGACTATGGCTACACCTTC
TRBV28	TRBJ2-3	.	.	CASSLRQGVYF	TGTGCCAGCAGTTTACGGCAGGGCGTATATTTT
TRBV18	TRBJ1-3	.	.	CASSPTAGSGNTIYF	TGTGCCAGCTCACCTACGGCAGGCTCTGGAAACACCATATATTTT
TRBV6-6	TRBJ2-2	.	.	CASGRDWNAGELFF	TGTGCCAGCGGTCGGGACTGGAACGCCGGGGAGCTGTTTTTT
TRBV5-1	TRBJ1-3	.	.	CASSLGYSGNTIYF	TGCGCCAGCAGCTTAGGGTACTCTGGAAACACCATATATTTT
TRBV6-6	TRBJ2-3	.	.	CASSLDGTDTQYF	TGTGCCAGCAGCCTGGACGGCACAGATACGCAGTATTTT
TRBV7-3	TRBJ1-6	.	.	CASSPTLGSPLHF	TGTGCCAGCAGCCCAACACTCGGTTCACCCCTCCACTTT
TRBV28	TRBJ2-5	.	TRBD2	CASSSRGGVQETQYF	TGTGCCAGCAGTTCTCGGGGGGGGGTCCAAGAGACCCAGTACTTC
TRBV4-2	TRBJ1-5	.	.	CASSQENGGPSGNQPQHF	TGTGCCAGCAGCCAAGAAAACGGGGGGCCCTCGGGCAATCAGCCCCAGCATTTT
TRBV4-2	TRBJ2-7	.	.	CASSPESGDSYEQYF	TGTGCCAGCAGCCCGGAGTCGGGAGACTCCTACGAGCAGTACTTC
TRBV10-3	TRBJ2-3	.	TRBD1	CAIRSGQGTDTQYF	TGTGCCATCAGATCGGGACAGGGCACAGATACGCAGTATTTT